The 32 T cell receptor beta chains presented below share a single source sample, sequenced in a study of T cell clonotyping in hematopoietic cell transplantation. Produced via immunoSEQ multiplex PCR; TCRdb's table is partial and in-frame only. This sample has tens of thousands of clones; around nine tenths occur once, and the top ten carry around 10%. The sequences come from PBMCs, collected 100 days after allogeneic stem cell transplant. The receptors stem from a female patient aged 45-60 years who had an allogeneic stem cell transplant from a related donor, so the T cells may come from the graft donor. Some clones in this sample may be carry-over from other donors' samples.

The CDR3: CASGSPGVYSEQYF. In nucleotides, the CDR3 is TGTGCTAGTGGTTCCCCAGGGGTTTATAGCGAGCAGTACTTC. The V call is TRBV12-5, the J call TRBJ2-7; tentative D call: TRBD1 (6 bases). Germline-derived CDR1 and CDR2 are LGHNT and FRNRAP. The CDR3 is 14 amino acids. V was clipped by 4 bases and J by 6 bases, with 16 bases between them. The full variable domain, rest sourced from reference TRBV12-5 and TRBJ2-7, is DARVTQTPRHKVTEMGQEVTMRCQPILGHNTVFWYRQTMMQGLELLAYFRNRAPLDDSGMPKDRFSAEMPDATLATLKIQPSEPRDSAVYFCASGSPGVYSEQYFGPGTRLTVT.

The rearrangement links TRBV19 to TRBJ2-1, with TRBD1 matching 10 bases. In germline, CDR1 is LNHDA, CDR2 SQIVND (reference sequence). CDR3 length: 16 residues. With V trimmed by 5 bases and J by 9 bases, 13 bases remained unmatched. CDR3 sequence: CASSPGGGQGTGEQFF. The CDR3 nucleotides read TGTGCCAGTAGTCCAGGGGGGGGACAGGGGACCGGTGAGCAGTTCTTC.

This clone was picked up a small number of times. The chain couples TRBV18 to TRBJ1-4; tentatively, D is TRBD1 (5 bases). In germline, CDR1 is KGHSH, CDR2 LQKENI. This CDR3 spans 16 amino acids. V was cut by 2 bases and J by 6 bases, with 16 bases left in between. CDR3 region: CASSPLQVTLHEKLFF. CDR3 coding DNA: TGTGCCAGCTCACCATTACAGGTGACCCTTCATGAAAAACTGTTTTTT. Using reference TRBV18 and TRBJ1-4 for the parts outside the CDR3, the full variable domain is NAGVMQNPRHLVRRRGQEARLRCSPMKGHSHVYWYRQLPEEGLKFMVYLQKENIIDESGMPKERFSAEFPKEGPSILRIQQVVRGDSAAYFCASSPLQVTLHEKLFFGSGTQLSVL.

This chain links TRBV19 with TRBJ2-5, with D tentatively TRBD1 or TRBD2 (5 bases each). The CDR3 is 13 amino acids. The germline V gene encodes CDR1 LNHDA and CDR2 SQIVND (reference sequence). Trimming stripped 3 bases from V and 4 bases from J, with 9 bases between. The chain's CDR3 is CASSMGVGETQYF. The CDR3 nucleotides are TGTGCCAGTAGTATGGGGGTAGGAGAGACCCAGTACTTC.

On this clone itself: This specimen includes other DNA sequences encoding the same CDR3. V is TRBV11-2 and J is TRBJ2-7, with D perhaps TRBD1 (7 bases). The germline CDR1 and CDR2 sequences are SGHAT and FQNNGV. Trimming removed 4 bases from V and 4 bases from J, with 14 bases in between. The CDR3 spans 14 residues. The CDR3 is CASSSSTGRYEQYF. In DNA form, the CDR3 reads TGTGCCAGCAGCTCGTCGACAGGGAGGTACGAGCAGTACTTC.

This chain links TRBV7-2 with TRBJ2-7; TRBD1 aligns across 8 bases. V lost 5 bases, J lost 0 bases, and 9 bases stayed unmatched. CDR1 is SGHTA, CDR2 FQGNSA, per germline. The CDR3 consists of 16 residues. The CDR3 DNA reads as TGTGCCAGCAGCCCCGCCAGGGACAGGCTCTCCTACGAGCAGTACTTC. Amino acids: CASSPARDRLSYEQYF.

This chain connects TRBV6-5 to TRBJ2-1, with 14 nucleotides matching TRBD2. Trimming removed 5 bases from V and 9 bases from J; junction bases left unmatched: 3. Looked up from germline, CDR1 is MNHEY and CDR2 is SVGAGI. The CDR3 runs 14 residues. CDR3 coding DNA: TGTGCCAGCAGTGGACTAGCGGGGGGATCTGAGCAGTTCTTC. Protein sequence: CASSGLAGGSEQFF.

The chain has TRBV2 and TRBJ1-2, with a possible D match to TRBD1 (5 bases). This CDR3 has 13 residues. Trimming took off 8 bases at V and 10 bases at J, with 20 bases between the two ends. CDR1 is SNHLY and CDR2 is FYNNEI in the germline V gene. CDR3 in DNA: TGTGCCAGCGATGCAGGCATGTGGGGGGACTACACCTTC. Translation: CASDAGMWGDYTF.

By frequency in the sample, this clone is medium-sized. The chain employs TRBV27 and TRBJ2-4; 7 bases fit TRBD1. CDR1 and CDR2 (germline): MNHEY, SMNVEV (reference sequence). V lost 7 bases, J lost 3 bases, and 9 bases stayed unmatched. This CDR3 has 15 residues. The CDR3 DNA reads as TGTGCCAGCACGAGGGCCCCAGGGGGCAAAAACATTCAGTACTTC. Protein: CASTRAPGGKNIQYF.

CDR3 protein: CASSPESSGNTIYF. DNA for the CDR3: TGTGCCAGCAGTCCCGAGAGCTCTGGAAACACCATATATTTT. The chain has TRBV6-1 and TRBJ1-3; D is unclear. Germline CDR1 is MNHNS and CDR2 is SASEGT. The CDR3 consists of 14 residues. The germline V and J ends were trimmed by 5 bases and 0 bases, with 8 bases remaining between them.

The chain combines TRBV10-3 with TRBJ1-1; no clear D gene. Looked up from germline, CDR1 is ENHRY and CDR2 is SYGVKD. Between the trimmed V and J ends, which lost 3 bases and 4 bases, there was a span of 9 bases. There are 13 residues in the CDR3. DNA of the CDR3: TGTGCCATCAGTGAAACCACCGGCACTGAAGCTTTCTTT. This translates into CAISETTGTEAFF.

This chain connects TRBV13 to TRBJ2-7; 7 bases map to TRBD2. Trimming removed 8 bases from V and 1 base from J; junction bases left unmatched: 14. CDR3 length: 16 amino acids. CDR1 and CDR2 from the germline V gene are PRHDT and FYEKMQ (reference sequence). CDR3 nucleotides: TGTGCCAGCCGTCTTGCGGGGGACCCCATTTCCTACGAGCAGTACTTC. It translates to CASRLAGDPISYEQYF.

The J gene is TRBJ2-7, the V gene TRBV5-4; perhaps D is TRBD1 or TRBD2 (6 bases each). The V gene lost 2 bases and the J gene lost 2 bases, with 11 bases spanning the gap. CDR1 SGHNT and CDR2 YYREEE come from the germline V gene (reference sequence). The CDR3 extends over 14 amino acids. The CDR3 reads CASSFSGAPYEQYF. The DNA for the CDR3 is TGTGCCAGCAGCTTTTCGGGGGCCCCCTACGAGCAGTACTTC.

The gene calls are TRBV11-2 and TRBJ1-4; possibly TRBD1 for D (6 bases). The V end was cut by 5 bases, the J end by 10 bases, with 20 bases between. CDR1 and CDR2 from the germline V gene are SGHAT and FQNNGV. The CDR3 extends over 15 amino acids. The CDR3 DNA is TGTGCCAGCAGCCCGGCGGGGAACCTAGGGGGAAAACTGTTTTTT. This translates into CASSPAGNLGGKLFF.

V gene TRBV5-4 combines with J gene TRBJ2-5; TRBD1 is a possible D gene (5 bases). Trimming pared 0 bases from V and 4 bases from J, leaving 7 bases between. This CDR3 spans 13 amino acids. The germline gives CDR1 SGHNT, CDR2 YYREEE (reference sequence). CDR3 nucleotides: TGTGCCAGCAGCTTGGGTCAGGGAGAGACCCAGTACTTC. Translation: CASSLGQGETQYF. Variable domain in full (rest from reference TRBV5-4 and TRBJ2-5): ETGVTQSPTHLIKTRGQQVTLRCSSQSGHNTVSWYQQALGQGPQFIFQYYREEENGRGNFPPRFSGLQFPNYSSELNVNALELDDSALYLCASSLGQGETQYFGPGTRLLVL.

Written as DNA, the CDR3 is TGTGCCAGCAGCCGGGCGGATACCATATATTTT. This codes for CASSRADTIYF. This chain uses TRBV14 with TRBJ1-3; D call uncertain. There are 11 residues in the CDR3. Trimming took 4 bases from V and 10 from J, leaving 8 bases between them. CDR1 SGHDN and CDR2 FVKESK come from the germline V gene.

CDR3 DNA sequence: TGTGCCAGCAGTCCACCTAGGGGTCGGACAGATACGCAGTATTTT. It is translated as CASSPPRGRTDTQYF. This chain links TRBV2 with TRBJ2-3; D may be TRBD1 (5 bases). This CDR3 comprises 15 residues. V lost 5 bases and J 3 bases, leaving 15 bases between the germline ends. Looked up from germline, CDR1 is SNHLY and CDR2 is FYNNEI. Combining the CDR3 with reference TRBV2 and TRBJ2-3 gives the whole variable domain EPEVTQTPSHQVTQMGQEVILRCVPISNHLYFYWYRQILGQKVEFLVSFYNNEISEKSEIFDDQFSVERPDGSNFTLKIRSTKLEDSAMYFCASSPPRGRTDTQYFGPGTRLTVL.

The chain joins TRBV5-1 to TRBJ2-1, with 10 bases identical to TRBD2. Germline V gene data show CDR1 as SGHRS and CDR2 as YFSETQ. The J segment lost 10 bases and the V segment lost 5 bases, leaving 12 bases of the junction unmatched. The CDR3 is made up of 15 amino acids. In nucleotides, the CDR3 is TGCGCCAGCAGACGGGAGCGGGGGGGAACCTTCGAGCAGTTCTTC. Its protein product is CASRRERGGTFEQFF.

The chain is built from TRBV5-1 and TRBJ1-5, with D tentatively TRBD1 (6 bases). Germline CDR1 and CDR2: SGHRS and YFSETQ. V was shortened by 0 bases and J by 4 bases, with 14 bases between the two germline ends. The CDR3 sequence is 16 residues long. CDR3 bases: TGCGCCAGCAGCTTGGGGGGGCCCGGGTTAAATCAGCCCCAGCATTTT. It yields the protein CASSLGGPGLNQPQHF.

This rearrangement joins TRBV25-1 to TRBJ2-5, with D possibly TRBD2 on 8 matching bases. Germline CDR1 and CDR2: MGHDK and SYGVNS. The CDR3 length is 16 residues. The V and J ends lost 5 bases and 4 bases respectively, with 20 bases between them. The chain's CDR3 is CASSKQGGGTAETQYF. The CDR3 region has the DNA TGTGCCAGCAGTAAACAGGGCGGGGGGACAGCAGAGACCCAGTACTTC.

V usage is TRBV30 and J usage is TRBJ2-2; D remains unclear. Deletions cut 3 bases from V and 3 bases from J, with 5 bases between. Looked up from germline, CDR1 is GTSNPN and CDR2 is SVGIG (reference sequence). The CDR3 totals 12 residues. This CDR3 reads CAWSSYTGELFF. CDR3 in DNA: TGTGCCTGGAGCTCCTACACCGGGGAGCTGTTTTTT.

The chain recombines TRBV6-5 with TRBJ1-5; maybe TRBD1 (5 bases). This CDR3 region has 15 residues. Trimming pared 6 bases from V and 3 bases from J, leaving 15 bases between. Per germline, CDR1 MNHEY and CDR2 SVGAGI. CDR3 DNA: TGTGCCAGCAGGAGCTTGGGGGGTGTCAATCAGCCCCAGCATTTT. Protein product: CASRSLGGVNQPQHF.

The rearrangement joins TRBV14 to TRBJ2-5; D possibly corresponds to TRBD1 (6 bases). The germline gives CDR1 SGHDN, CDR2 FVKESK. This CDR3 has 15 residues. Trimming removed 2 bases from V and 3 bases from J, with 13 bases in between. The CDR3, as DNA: TGTGCCAGCAGCCAACTGGGCAGGGGAAAAGAGACCCAGTACTTC. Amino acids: CASSQLGRGKETQYF.

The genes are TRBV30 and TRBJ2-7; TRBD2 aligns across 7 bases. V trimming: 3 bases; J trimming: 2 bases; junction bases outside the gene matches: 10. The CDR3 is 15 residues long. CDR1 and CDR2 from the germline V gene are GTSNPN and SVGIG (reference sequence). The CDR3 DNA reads TGTGCCTGGAGGCCCACCGGGGGGTGGGCCTACGAGCAGTACTTC. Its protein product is CAWRPTGGWAYEQYF.

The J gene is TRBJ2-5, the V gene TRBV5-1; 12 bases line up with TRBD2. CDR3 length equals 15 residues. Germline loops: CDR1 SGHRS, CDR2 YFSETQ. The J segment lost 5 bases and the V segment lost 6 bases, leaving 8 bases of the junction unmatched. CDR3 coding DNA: TGCGCCAGCAATCTAGCGGGGGGGCCTTGGGAGACCCAGTACTTC. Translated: CASNLAGGPWETQYF. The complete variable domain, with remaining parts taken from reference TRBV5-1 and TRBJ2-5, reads KAGVTQTPRYLIKTRGQQVTLSCSPISGHRSVSWYQQTPGQGLQFLFEYFSETQRNKGNFPGRFSGRQFSNSRSEMNVSTLELGDSALYLCASNLAGGPWETQYFGPGTRLLVL.

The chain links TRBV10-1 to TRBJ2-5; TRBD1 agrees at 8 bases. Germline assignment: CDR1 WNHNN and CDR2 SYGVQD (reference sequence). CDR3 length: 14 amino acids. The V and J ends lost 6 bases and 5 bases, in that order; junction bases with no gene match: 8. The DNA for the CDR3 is TGCGCCAGCAGCATGACAGGGGCGCAGGAGACCCAGTACTTC. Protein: CASSMTGAQETQYF.

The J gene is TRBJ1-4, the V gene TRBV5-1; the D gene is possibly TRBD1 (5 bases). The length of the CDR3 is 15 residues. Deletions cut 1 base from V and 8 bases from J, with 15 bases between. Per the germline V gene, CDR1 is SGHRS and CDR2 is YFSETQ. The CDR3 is CASSLRGGGDEKLFF. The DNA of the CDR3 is TGCGCCAGCAGCTTGAGGGGAGGAGGAGACGAAAAACTGTTTTTT.

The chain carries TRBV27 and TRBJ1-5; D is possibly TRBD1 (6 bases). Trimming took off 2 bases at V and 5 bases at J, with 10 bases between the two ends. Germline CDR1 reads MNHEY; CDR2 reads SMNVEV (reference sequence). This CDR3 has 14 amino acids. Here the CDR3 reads CASSLLRGDQPQHF. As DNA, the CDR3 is TGTGCCAGCAGTTTACTCAGGGGCGATCAGCCCCAGCATTTT.

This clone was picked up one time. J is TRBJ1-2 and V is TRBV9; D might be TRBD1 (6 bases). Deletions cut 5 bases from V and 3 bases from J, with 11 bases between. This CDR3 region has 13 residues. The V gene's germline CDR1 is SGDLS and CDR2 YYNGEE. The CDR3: CASRGAGYYGYTF. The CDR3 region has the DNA TGTGCCAGCAGGGGGGCAGGGTACTATGGCTACACCTTC.

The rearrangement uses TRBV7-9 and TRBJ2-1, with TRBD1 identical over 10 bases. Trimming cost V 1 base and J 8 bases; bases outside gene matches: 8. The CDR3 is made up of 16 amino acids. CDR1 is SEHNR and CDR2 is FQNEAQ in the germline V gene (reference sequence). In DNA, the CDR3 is TGTGCCAGCAGCTTAGGGGCGGGACAGGGGATGTATGAGCAGTTCTTC. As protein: CASSLGAGQGMYEQFF.

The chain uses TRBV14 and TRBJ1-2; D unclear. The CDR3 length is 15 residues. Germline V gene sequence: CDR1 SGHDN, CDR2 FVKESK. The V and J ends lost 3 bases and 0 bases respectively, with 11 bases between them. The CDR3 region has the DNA TGTGCCAGCAGCCATTCTTCCCCCGCTAACTATGGCTACACCTTC. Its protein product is CASSHSSPANYGYTF. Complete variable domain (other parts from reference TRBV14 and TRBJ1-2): EAGVTQFPSHSVIEKGQTVTLRCDPISGHDNLYWYRRVMGKEIKFLLHFVKESKQDESGMPNNRFLAERTGGTYSTLKVQPAELEDSGVYFCASSHSSPANYGYTFGSGTRLTVV.

The CDR3 nucleotides read TGTGCCATCAGTGAGTCGGCAGGGGAAGGAACTGGAAACACCATATATTTT. Translation gives CAISESAGEGTGNTIYF. The chain joins TRBV10-3 to TRBJ1-3, with D possibly matching TRBD1 (6 bases). CDR3 length: 17 amino acids. Germline lookup yields CDR1 ENHRY and CDR2 SYGVKD. Deletions cut 0 bases from V and 2 bases from J, with 14 bases between.